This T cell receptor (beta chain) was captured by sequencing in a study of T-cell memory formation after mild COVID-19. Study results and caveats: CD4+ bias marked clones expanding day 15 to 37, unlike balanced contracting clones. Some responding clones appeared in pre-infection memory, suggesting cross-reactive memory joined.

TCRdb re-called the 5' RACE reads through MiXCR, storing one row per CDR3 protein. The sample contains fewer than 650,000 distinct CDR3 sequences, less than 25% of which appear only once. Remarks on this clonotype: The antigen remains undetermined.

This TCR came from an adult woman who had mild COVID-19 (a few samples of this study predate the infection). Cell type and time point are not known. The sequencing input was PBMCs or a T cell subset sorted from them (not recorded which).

The CDR3 spells CASSVEAGGPLDTQYF. The CDR3 region has the DNA TGTGCCAGCAGCGTAGAAGCGGGAGGACCCTTAGATACGCAGTATTTT. The chain has TRBV13 and TRBJ2-3, with 9 positions matching TRBD2. V trimming: 5 bases; J trimming: 5 bases; junction bases outside the gene matches: 11. There are 16 residues in the CDR3. CDR1 and CDR2 (germline): PRHDT, FYEKMQ (reference sequence).